The 2 T cell receptor beta chains in this list originate from one sample, sequenced in a study of shared clonotypes between healthy human individuals. The repertoire was sequenced with immunoSEQ multiplex PCR; TCRdb's copy has only in-frame clones and lacks some. The top ten clones hold approximately 12% of a sample with about half a million clones, 77% of them seen once. Sequenced material: PBMCs. Receptors originate from a woman aged 40 to 50 in good health. Some clones in this sample may be carry-over from other donors' samples.

The rearrangement links TRBV7-2 to TRBJ2-1; 9 bases are shared with TRBD1. Germline CDR1 is SGHTA and CDR2 is FQGNSA. This CDR3 has 16 residues. V gave up 1 base and J gave up 8 bases; unmatched junction bases: 9. The CDR3: CASSLVGDREIDEQFF. CDR3 DNA sequence: TGTGCCAGCAGCTTAGTTGGGGACAGGGAGATCGATGAGCAGTTCTTC. Full variable domain (missing parts from reference TRBV7-2 and TRBJ2-1): GAGVSQSPSNKVTEKGKDVELRCDPISGHTALYWYRQSLGQGLEFLIYFQGNSAPDKSGLPSDRFSAERTGGSVSTLTIQRTQQEDSAVYLCASSLVGDREIDEQFFGPGTRLTVL.

This chain uses TRBV7-2 with TRBJ2-3, with D maybe TRBD2 (5 bases). CDR1 and CDR2 from the germline V gene are SGHTA and FQGNSA. The V gene lost 1 base and the J gene lost 6 bases, with 11 bases spanning the gap. The CDR3 runs 14 residues. The CDR3 region has the DNA TGTGCCAGCAGCTTAGTCGGCTGGGAGGATACGCAGTATTTT. It encodes CASSLVGWEDTQYF.